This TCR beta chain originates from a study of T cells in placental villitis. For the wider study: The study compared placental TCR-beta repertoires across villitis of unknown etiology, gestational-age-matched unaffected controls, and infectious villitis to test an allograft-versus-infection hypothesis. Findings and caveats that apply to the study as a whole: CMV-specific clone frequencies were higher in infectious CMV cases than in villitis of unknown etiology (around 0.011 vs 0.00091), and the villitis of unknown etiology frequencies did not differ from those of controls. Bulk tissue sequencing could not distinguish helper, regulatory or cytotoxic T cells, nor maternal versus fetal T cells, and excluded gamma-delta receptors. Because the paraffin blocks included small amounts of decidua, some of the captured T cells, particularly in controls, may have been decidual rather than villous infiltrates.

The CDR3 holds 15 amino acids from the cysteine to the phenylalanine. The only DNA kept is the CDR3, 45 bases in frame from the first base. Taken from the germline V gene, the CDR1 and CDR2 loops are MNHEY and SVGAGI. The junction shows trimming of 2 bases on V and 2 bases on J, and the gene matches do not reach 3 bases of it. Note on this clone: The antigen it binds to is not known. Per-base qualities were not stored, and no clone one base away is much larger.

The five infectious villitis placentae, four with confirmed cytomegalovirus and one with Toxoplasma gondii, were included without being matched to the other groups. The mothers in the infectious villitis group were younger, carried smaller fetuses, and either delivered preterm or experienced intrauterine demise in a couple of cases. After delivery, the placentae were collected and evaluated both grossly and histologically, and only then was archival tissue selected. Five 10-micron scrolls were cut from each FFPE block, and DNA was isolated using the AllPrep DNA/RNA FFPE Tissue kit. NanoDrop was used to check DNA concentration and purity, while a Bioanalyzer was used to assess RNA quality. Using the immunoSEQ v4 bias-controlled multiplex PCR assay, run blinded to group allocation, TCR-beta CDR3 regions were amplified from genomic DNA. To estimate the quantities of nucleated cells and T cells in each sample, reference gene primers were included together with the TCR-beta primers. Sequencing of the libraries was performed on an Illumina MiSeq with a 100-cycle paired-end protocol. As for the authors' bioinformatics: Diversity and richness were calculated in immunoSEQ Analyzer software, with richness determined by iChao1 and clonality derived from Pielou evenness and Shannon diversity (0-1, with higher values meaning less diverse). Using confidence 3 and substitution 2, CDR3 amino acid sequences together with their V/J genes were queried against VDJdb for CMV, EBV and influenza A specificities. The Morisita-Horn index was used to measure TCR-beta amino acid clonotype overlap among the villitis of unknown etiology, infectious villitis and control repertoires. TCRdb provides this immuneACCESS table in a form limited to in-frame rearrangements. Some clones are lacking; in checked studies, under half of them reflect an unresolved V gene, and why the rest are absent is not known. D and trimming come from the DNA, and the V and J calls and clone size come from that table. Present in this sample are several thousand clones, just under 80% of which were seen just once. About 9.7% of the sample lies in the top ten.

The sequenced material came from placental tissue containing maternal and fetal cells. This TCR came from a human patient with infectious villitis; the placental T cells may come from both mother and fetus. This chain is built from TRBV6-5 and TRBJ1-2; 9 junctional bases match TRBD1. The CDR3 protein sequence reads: CASSYGTGKNYGYTF. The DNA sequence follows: TGTGCCAGCAGTTACGGGACAGGGAAAAACTATGGCTACACCTTC.